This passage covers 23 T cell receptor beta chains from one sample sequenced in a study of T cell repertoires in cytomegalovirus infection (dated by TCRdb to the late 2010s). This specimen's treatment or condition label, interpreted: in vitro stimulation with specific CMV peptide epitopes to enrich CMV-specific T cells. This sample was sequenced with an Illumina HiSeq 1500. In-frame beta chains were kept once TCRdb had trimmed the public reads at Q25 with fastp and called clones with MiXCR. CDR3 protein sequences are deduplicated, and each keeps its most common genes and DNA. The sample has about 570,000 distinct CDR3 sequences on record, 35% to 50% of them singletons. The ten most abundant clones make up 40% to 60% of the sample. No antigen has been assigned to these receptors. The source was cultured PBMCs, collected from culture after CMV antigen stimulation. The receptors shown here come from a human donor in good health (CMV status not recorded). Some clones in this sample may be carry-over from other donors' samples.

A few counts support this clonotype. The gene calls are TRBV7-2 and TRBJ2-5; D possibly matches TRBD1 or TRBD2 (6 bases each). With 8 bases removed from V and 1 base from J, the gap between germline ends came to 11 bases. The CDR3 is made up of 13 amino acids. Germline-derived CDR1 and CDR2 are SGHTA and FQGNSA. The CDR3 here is CASRGPVQETQYF. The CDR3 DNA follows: TGTGCCAGCCGGGGGCCTGTCCAAGAGACCCAGTACTTC.

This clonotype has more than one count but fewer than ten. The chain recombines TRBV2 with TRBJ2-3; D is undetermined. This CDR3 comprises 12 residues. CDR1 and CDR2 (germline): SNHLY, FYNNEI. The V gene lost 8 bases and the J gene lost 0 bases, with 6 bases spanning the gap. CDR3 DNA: TGTGCCAGCCGTAGAAGCACAGATACGCAGTATTTT. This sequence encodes CASRRSTDTQYF.

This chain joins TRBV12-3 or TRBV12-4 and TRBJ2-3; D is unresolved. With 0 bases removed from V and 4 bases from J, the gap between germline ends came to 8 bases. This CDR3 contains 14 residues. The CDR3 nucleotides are TGTGCCAGCAGTTTAGCGATCTCTCCAGATACGCAGTATTTT. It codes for CASSLAISPDTQYF.

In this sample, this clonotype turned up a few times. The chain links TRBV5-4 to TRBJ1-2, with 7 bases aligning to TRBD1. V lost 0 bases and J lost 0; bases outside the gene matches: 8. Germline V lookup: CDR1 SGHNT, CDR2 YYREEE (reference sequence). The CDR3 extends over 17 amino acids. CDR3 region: CASSLDRDSQANYGYTF. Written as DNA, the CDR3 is TGTGCCAGCAGCTTGGACCGGGACAGCCAAGCTAACTATGGCTACACCTTC.

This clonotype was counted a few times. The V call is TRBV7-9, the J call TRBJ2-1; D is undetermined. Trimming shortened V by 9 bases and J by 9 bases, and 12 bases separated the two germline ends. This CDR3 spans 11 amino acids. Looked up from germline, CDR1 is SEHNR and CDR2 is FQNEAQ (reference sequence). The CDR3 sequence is CARKTVVEQFF. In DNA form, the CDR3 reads TGTGCCAGAAAAACCGTCGTTGAGCAGTTCTTC.

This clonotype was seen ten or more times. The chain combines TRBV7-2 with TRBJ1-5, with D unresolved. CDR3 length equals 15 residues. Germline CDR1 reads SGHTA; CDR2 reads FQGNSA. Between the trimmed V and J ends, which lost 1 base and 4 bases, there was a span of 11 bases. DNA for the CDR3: TGTGCCAGCAGCTTAGGTCTTGGGCCAAATCAGCCCCAGCATTTT. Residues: CASSLGLGPNQPQHF.

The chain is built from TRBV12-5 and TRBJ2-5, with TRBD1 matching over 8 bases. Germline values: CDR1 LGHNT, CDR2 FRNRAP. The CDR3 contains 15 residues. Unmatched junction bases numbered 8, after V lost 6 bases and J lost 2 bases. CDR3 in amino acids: CASGTGQGGQETQYF. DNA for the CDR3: TGTGCTAGTGGAACCGGACAGGGCGGGCAAGAGACCCAGTACTTC.

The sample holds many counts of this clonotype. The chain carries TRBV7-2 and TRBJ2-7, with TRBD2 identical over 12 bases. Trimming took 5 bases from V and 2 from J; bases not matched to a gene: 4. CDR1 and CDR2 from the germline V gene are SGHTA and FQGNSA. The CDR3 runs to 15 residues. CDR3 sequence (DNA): TGTGCCAGCAGCCGACTAGCGGGGGAAACCTACGAGCAGTACTTC. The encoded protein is CASSRLAGETYEQYF.

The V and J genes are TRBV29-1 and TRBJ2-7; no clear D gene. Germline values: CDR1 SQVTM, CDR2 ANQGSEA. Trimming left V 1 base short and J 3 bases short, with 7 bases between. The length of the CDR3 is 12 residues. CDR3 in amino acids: CSVEGNDYEQYF. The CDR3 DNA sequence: TGCAGCGTTGAAGGAAACGACTACGAGCAGTACTTC.

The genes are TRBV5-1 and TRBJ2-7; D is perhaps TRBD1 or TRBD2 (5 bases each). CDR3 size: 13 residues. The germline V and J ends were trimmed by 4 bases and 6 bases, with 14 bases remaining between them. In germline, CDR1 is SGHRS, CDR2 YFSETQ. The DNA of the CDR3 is TGCGCCAGCAGCCGAGGGGCCGCCCTCGAGCAGTACTTC. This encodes CASSRGAALEQYF.

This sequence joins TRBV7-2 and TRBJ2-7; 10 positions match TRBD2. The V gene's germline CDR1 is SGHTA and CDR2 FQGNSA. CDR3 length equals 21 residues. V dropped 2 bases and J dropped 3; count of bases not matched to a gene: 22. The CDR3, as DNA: TGTGCCAGCAGCTTATCCTTCTTCGAAGGGACTAGCGTTGTTAGAGGCTACGAGCAGTACTTC. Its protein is CASSLSFFEGTSVVRGYEQYF.

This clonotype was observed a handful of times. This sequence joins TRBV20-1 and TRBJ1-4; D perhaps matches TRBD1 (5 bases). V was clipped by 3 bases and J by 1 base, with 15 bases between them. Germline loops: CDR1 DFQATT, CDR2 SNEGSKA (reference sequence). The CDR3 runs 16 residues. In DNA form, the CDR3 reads TGCAGTGCTAGTCTTGGGACGGCCATAACTAATGAAAAACTGTTTTTT. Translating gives CSASLGTAITNEKLFF.

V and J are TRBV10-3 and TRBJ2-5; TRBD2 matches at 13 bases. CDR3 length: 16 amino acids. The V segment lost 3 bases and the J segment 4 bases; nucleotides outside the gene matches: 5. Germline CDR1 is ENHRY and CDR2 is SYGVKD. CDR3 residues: CAISDRTSGSIETQYF. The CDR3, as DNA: TGTGCCATCAGTGACCGGACTAGCGGGAGTATAGAGACCCAGTACTTC.

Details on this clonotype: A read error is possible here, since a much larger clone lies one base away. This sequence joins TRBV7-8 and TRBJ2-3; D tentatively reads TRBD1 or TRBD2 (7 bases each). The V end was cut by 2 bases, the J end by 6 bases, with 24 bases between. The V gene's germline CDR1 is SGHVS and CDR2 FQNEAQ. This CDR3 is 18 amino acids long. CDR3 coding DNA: TGTGCCAGCAGCTTATTACCCGGACTAGGGGGCCCGGCCGATACGCAGTATTTT. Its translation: CASSLLPGLGGPADTQYF.

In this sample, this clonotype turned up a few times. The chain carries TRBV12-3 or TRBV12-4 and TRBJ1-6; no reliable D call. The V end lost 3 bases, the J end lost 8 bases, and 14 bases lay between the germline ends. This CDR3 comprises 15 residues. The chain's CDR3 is CASSFGVGLDSPLHF. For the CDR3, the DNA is TGTGCCAGCAGTTTCGGCGTGGGGTTGGATTCACCCCTCCACTTT.

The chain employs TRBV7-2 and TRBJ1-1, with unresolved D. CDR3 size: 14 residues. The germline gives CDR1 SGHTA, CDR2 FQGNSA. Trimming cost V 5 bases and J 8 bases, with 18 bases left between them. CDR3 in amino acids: CASSQTTLLFEAFF. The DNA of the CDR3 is TGTGCCAGCAGCCAAACGACCCTCCTTTTCGAAGCTTTCTTT. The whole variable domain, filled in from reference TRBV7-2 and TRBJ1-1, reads GAGVSQSPSNKVTEKGKDVELRCDPISGHTALYWYRQSLGQGLEFLIYFQGNSAPDKSGLPSDRFSAERTGGSVSTLTIQRTQQEDSAVYLCASSQTTLLFEAFFGQGTRLTVV.

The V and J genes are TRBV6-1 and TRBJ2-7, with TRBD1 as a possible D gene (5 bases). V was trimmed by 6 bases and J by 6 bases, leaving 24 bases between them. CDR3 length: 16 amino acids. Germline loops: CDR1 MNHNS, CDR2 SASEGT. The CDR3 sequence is CASSSSLGRATFEQYF. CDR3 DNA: TGTGCCAGCAGCTCTTCCCTGGGCAGGGCGACGTTCGAGCAGTACTTC.

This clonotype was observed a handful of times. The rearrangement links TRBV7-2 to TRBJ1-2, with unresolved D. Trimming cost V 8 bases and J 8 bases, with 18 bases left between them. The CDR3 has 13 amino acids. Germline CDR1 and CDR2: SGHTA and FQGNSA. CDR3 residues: CASERLRAGGYTF. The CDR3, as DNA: TGTGCCAGCGAGAGACTTAGGGCGGGAGGCTACACCTTC.

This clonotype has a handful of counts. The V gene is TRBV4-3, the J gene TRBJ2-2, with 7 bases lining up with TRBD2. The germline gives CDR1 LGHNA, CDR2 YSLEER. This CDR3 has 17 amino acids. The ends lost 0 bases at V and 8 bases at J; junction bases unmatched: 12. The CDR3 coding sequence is TGCGCCAGCAGCCAAGATGGGGCGGGAGCCACGGGGGGGGAGCTGTTTTTT. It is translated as CASSQDGAGATGGELFF.

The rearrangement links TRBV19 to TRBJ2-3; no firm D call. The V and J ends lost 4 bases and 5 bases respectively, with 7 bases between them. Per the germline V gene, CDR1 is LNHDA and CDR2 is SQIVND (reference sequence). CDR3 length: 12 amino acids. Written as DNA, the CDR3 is TGTGCCAGTAGTAGGGTAGAAGATACGCAGTATTTT. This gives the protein CASSRVEDTQYF.

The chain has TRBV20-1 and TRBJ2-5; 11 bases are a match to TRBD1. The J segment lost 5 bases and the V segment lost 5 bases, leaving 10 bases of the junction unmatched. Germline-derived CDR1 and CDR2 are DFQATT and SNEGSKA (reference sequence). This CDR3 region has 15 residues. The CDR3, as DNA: TGCAGTGCTCGAGGGAGGACAGGGGGCCTCGAGACCCAGTACTTC. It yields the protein CSARGRTGGLETQYF.

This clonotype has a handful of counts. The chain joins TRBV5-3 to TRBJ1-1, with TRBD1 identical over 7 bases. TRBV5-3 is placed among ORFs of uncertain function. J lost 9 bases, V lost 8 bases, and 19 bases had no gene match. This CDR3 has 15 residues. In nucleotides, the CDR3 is TGTGCCAGCAGCAGCTCCAGGGGGGACTCGGCTAAAGCTTTCTTT. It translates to CASSSSRGDSAKAFF.

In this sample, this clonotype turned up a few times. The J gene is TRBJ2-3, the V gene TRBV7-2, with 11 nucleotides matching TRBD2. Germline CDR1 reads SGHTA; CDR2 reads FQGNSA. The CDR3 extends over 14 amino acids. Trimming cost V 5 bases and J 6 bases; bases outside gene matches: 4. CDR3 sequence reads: CASSPTSGMDTQYF. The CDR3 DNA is TGTGCCAGCAGCCCGACTAGCGGGATGGATACGCAGTATTTT.